Listed below are T cell receptor beta chains from one sample, sequenced in a study of CD8+CD57+ T cells in acquired aplastic anemia. MiXCR, run by TCRdb on the reads, gives a single entry per CDR3 protein. The sample has under 200,000 distinct CDR3 sequences; about 64% are singletons. Input material: sorted CD4+, CD8+, or CD8+CD57+ T cells (not recorded which) from PBMCs. These receptors were obtained from a human donor with aplastic anemia. CDR3s include the opening cysteine and the closing phenylalanine or tryptophan. The D gene is left open where the match is weak. Some rows mark clone size as missing; the rest say once, few, many or name a class of expanded clone.

abundance	d_gene	j_gene	v_gene	CDR3nt	CDR3aa
-	TRBD1	TRBJ1-2	TRBV7-9	TGTGCCAGCAGCTTCGATTATACCCGGGACAGGCGTATAAGTGGCTACACCTTC	CASSFDYTRDRRISGYTF
few	TRBD2	TRBJ2-7	TRBV12-3/TRBV12-4	TGTGCCAGCAGTTTCGGGGGGTGGACCTACGAGCAGTACTTC	CASSFGGWTYEQYF
-	-	TRBJ1-1	TRBV11-2	TGTGCCAGCAGCCAGTCGGGGACTGAAGCTTTCTTT	CASSQSGTEAFF
-	-	TRBJ1-5	TRBV24-1	TGTGCCACCAGCGAAAGAAAGGGCCTGCAGCATTTT	CATSERKGLQHF
-	-	TRBJ1-1	TRBV10-1	TGCGCCAGCAGTGAAGGGTCGGACAGAATGAACACTGAAGCTTTCTTT	CASSEGSDRMNTEAFF
-	-	TRBJ2-1	TRBV7-3	TGTGCCAGCAGCTTCGGCCAGGGGATGTACAATGAGCAGTTCTTC	CASSFGQGMYNEQFF
-	-	TRBJ2-5	TRBV5-1	TGCGCCAGTAGAAGACAGAACCAAGAGACCCAGTACTTC	CASRRQNQETQYF
-	TRBD1	TRBJ1-2	TRBV24-1	TGTGCCACCGGCGAATTCGGACAGGGCGGCGGCTACACCTTC	CATGEFGQGGGYTF
-	-	TRBJ1-5	TRBV7-8	TGTGCCAGCAGCTACCGCGAGTGGCCGGATAGCAATCAGCCCCAGCATTTT	CASSYREWPDSNQPQHF
once	TRBD1	TRBJ1-2	TRBV20-1	TGCAGTGCCGGGACAGTACTGGGGGGCTACACCTTC	CSAGTVLGGYTF
-	TRBD1	TRBJ2-7	TRBV5-4	TGTGCCAGCAGCATGGATTACAGGGGTAGCGAGCAGTACTTC	CASSMDYRGSEQYF
-	TRBD2	TRBJ2-1	TRBV5-1	TGCGACAGCGGCGGGACGGCGAGTAAGGTGATAGCGGGAGTTTACAATGAGCAGTTCTTC	CDSGGTASKVIAGVYNEQFF
-	-	TRBJ2-1	TRBV7-9	TGTGCCAGCAGCCCTATAGGGGGTGCCTACTACAATGAGCAGTTCTTC	CASSPIGGAYYNEQFF
-	-	TRBJ2-3	TRBV9	TGTGCCAGCAGCGTAGACGAGGGCACAGATACGCAGTATTTT	CASSVDEGTDTQYF
once	-	TRBJ1-6	TRBV5-4	TGTGCCAGCAGCCCCCAACCGAGATCACCCCTCCACTTT	CASSPQPRSPLHF
-	-	TRBJ1-1	TRBV7-6	TGTGCCAGCAGCTTAGGTTGGAACACTGAAGCTTTCTTT	CASSLGWNTEAFF
-	-	TRBJ2-1	TRBV19	TGTGCCAGTAGTATAGGGGACGGTTACAATGAGCAGTTCTTC	CASSIGDGYNEQFF
-	TRBD2	TRBJ2-5	TRBV20-1	TGCAGTGCTAGGCTAGCGGGTGAATGGGAGACCCAGTACTTC	CSARLAGEWETQYF
-	TRBD1	TRBJ2-5	TRBV5-1	TGCGCCAGCAGCTTGGTGGGGACAGACCAAGAGACCCAGTACTTC	CASSLVGTDQETQYF
few	TRBD1	TRBJ2-7	TRBV14	TGTGCCAGCAGCCCCTCTTGGTGGACAGGGGCTGGGGAGCAGTACTTC	CASSPSWWTGAGEQYF
few	-	TRBJ2-1	TRBV2	TGTGCCAGCAAAGAGAGCTCCTACAATGAGCAGTTCTTC	CASKESSYNEQFF
-	TRBD1	TRBJ2-7	TRBV20-1	TGCAGTGCCCCGCCTCGAACGGGACAGACCTTC	CSAPPRTGQTF
-	-	TRBJ2-7	TRBV5-1	TGCGCCAGCAGCTTGGACGGGAACTACGAGCAGTACTTC	CASSLDGNYEQYF
-	-	TRBJ2-7	TRBV15	TGTGCCACCACCGGCGGTCCCGAGCAGTACTTC	CATTGGPEQYF
-	-	TRBJ1-5	TRBV6-1	TGTGCCAGCAGTGAAGATGGGGGGGGAGGGAATCAGCCCCAGCATTTT	CASSEDGGGGNQPQHF
-	TRBD2	TRBJ2-1	TRBV7-2	TGTGCCAGCAGCCGTTGGACTAGCGGGGACATCAGCTCCTACAATGAGCAGTTCTTC	CASSRWTSGDISSYNEQFF
-	-	TRBJ2-2	TRBV11-2	TGTGCCAGCAGCTCCACCGAGGAGCTGTTTTTT	CASSSTEELFF
-	-	TRBJ2-1	TRBV29-1	TGCAGCGTTGAACACGTCTGGGGCTCCTACAATGAGCAGTTCTTC	CSVEHVWGSYNEQFF
-	TRBD2	TRBJ2-7	TRBV6-1	TGTGCCAGCAGGGTGGGACTAGCGGGAGTGACGGCCCCCTACGAGCAGTACTTC	CASRVGLAGVTAPYEQYF
-	-	TRBJ1-1	TRBV7-9	TGTGCCAGCAGCTTAATGGGGGGCGCGAGAACTGAAGCTTTCTTT	CASSLMGGARTEAFF
-	TRBD2	TRBJ2-7	TRBV10-3	TGTGCCATCAGCCTTACCGGGAGGTACGAGCAGTACTTC	CAISLTGRYEQYF
-	-	TRBJ1-4	TRBV12-3/TRBV12-4	TGTGCCAGCAGTCTAAGGGCCGCCGAAAAACTGTTTTTT	CASSLRAAEKLFF
-	TRBD1	TRBJ1-6	TRBV20-1	TGCAGTGCCCCGGGACAGCTCTATAATTCACCCCTCCACTTT	CSAPGQLYNSPLHF
-	TRBD2	TRBJ2-2	TRBV10-3	TGTGCCATCGGGGGACTAGCGCCCAGGACCGGGGAGCTGTTTTTT	CAIGGLAPRTGELFF
few	-	TRBJ1-1	TRBV20-1	TGCAGTGCTAAGGATACTGAAGCTTTCTTT	CSAKDTEAFF
-	TRBD1	TRBJ1-1	TRBV9	TGTGCCAGCAGCGTAGCAGGACAGGGAAACACTGAAGCTTTCTTT	CASSVAGQGNTEAFF
-	TRBD1	TRBJ1-2	TRBV25-1	TGTGCCAGCAGTGCCTTGACAGGGGGCAACTATGGCTACACCTTC	CASSALTGGNYGYTF
-	TRBD1	TRBJ1-6	TRBV20-1	TGCAGTGCTAGTTACAGGGGTGATTCACCCCTCCACTTT	CSASYRGDSPLHF
-	-	TRBJ2-1	TRBV29-1	TGCAGCGTTGAACAGACCCCTTCCTACAATGAGCAGTTCTTC	CSVEQTPSYNEQFF
-	TRBD2	TRBJ2-1	TRBV25-1	TGTGCCAGCAGTGGGGGAGGGTCCCAAAGGTACAATGAGCAGTTCTTC	CASSGGGSQRYNEQFF
-	-	TRBJ1-5	TRBV20-1	TGCAGTGCTAGACCGGGGAGCAATCAGCCCCAGCATTTT	CSARPGSNQPQHF
few	TRBD2	TRBJ2-5	TRBV12-3/TRBV12-4	TGTGCCAGCGGAGAGGGACTAGCGGGGCGGGGGGAGACCCAGTACTTC	CASGEGLAGRGETQYF
-	-	TRBJ1-2	TRBV20-1	TGCAGTGCTAGAGATACCCCCCGCTACACCTTC	CSARDTPRYTF
-	-	TRBJ2-1	TRBV24-1	TGTGCCACCAGTGATTCGACAGGCCCTTCGGTCTTC	CATSDSTGPSVF
-	-	TRBJ2-7	TRBV24-1	TGTGCCACCAGTGCGGTAGGGTCGCACGAGCAGTACTTC	CATSAVGSHEQYF
few	-	TRBJ1-6	TRBV4-3	TGCGCCAGCAGCCAAGAGGGGGCTTCCTATAATTCACCCCTCCACTTT	CASSQEGASYNSPLHF
-	-	TRBJ1-2	TRBV20-1	TGCAGTGCTAGGGAGCGGTATGGCTACACCTTC	CSARERYGYTF
few	-	TRBJ2-1	TRBV9	TGTGCCAGCAGCGTAGGCGGGGATGCCTACAATGAGCAGTTCTTC	CASSVGGDAYNEQFF
once	-	TRBJ1-1	TRBV25-1	TGTGCCAGCAGTGAATATGGGGGTCTCTCTGAAGCTTTCTTT	CASSEYGGLSEAFF
-	-	TRBJ2-3	TRBV11-3	TGTGCCAGCAGCTTAGATCTAGCCCAAGGGGGGGATACGCAGTATTTT	CASSLDLAQGGDTQYF
-	-	TRBJ2-7	TRBV15	TGTGCCACCAGCAGCCTCACCTACGAGCAGTACTTC	CATSSLTYEQYF
few	-	TRBJ2-5	TRBV7-8	TGTGCCAGCAGCTTAACGACGGGGAACACCGGGGAGACCCAGTACTTC	CASSLTTGNTGETQYF
-	-	TRBJ2-7	TRBV20-1	TGCAGTGCTAGTGACAGACACTACGAGCAGTACTTC	CSASDRHYEQYF
-	-	TRBJ2-1	TRBV2	TGTGCCAGCAGTTCCACATTGTACCAAGAGACCCAGTTCTTC	CASSSTLYQETQFF